This TCR beta chain is drawn from a study of blood T cells in healthy people across ages. Drawn from each donor were roughly 10 milliliters of peripheral blood. This clonotype was observed many times. Through a sample-barcoded 5' primer and a J-beta primer mix, a second PCR was run for roughly 6 to 11 cycles. One entry per CDR3 protein, called by TCRdb with MiXCR from the 5' RACE reads. This repertoire shows some 640,000 distinct CDR3 sequences, about 28% found once; its top ten account for 15% to 19%. The sequence derives from a woman older than 75 in good health. Sequenced input: blood.

CDR3 sequence (DNA): TGCAGTGCCCTCCAGACTAGCGGGATCCTCACAGATACGCAGTATTTT. Translating gives CSALQTSGILTDTQYF. The chain recombines TRBV20-1 with TRBJ2-3; 11 bases line up with TRBD2. This CDR3 has 16 amino acids. CDR1 is DFQATT, CDR2 SNEGSKA, per germline (reference sequence). Trimming cost V 6 bases and J 2 bases; bases outside gene matches: 10.